The entry below describes one T cell receptor (beta chain). A single count supports this clone. It has no known antigen specificity. Qualities for individual bases were not recorded, and no much larger clone is one base off. The immunoSEQ Assay was the method used to sequence TCRbeta CDR3 regions. After extraction, genomic DNA underwent amplification by bias-controlled multiplex PCR, followed by high-throughput sequencing. As for the authors' bioinformatics: To quantify the absolute abundance of every unique TCRbeta CDR3 region, sequences were collapsed and filtered. Usable DNA was measured by amplifying reference genes present in all nucleated cells, and TCRbeta template counts were normalized to that usable DNA to estimate T cell fraction. Repertoire TCRs were annotated as SARS-CoV-2-specific when V gene, CDR3 amino acid sequence and J gene were exactly matched to a known reactive TCR set. The reference SARS-CoV-2 TCR set came from MIRA and was filtered for enrichment in COVID-19-positive ImmuneCODE repertoires, removing public or cross-reactive TCRs. Drawing on the MIRA antigens, annotated TCRs were analysed further at the level of specific ORF or position within ORF. Depth was the summed frequency of annotated unique rearrangements, while breadth was defined as annotated unique rearrangements over total unique productive rearrangements. Two-sided Wilcoxon rank-sum tests were used to compare TCR breadth between groups. TCRdb provides this immuneACCESS table in a form limited to in-frame rearrangements. Some clones are lacking; in checked studies, under half of them reflect an unresolved V gene, and why the rest are absent is not known. The V and J calls and the clone size are those of that table, but D and trimming were determined from the DNA. The sample table holds 300,000 to 400,000 clones, of which roughly 87% were seen once. Around 3.5% of the sample is taken by the ten largest.

These data originate in a study of Ad26.COV2.S vaccination and SARS-CoV-2 variants (dated by TCRdb to the early 2020s). Looking at the study overall: Vaccine-arm donors were drawn from COV1001, a multicentre, randomized, double-blind, placebo-controlled phase I-IIa trial of Ad26.COV2.S in healthy adults. Investigators did not know the trial group allocation while performing experiments and assessing outcomes. Ad26.COV2.S was given intramuscularly at 5x10^10 or 1x10^11 viral particles, as a single shot or as two shots 56 days apart. TCRbeta repertoire sequencing served as the tool for gauging how specific and how broad the SARS-CoV-2-reactive T cell receptors were following Ad26.COV2.S vaccination. A total of 32 samples were included in the TCR-sequenced set, comprising around 19 Ad26.COV2.S vaccine recipients, 5 placebo recipients and 8 SARS-CoV-2 convalescent individuals. Trial participants were randomized into five groups of five, in which low-dose or high-dose Ad26.COV2.S was given once or twice, or placebo was given on both occasions.

What the treatment or condition label conveys for this sample: 15 to 20 received Ad26.COV2.S at low or high dose, single or two shots; about 5 received placebo; per-sample allocation not given. For vaccine and placebo recipients, the sequenced repertoires came from samples collected on day 63 after the first injection. Between 29 July and 7 August 2020, Cohort 1b enrolled 25 adults aged 18-55 years at one site in Boston, USA. Ad26.COV2.S was a replication-incompetent adenovirus type 26 vector that expressed a prefusion-stabilized SARS-CoV-2 spike protein derived from the original Wuhan strain. What the work shows at the level of the full study, not this receptor alone: Substantial breadth of spike-specific CD8+ and CD4+ T cell responses was reported after vaccination. According to the authors, total T cell responses may have been underestimated by the TCR breadth and depth analyses. The study was not powered to compare responses between vaccine doses or regimens. Ad26.COV2.S recipients had higher spike-specific TCR breadth than placebo recipients (P = 0.0014). Vaccine and placebo recipients had similar non-spike TCR breadth, a finding consistent with the vaccine containing only spike.

The source material was peripheral blood, sampled in a trial of Ad26.COV2.S vaccine versus placebo. The TCR comes from a person aged 18-60 years who received the Ad26.COV2.S COVID-19 vaccine or a placebo.

The nucleotides are TGTGCCAGCGGGACTGACTACGAGCAGTACTTC. Translation gives CASGTDYEQYF. The sequence links TRBV6-5 to TRBJ2-7, with TRBD2 perhaps the D gene, on 6 matching bases. The germline V gene encodes CDR1 MNHEY and CDR2 SVGAGI. Trimming removed 8 bases from V and 3 bases from J, leaving 8 bases between the germline ends. There are 11 amino acids in the CDR3, from cysteine to phenylalanine inclusive. Just CDR3 DNA is preserved here, 33 bases in frame from base 1.